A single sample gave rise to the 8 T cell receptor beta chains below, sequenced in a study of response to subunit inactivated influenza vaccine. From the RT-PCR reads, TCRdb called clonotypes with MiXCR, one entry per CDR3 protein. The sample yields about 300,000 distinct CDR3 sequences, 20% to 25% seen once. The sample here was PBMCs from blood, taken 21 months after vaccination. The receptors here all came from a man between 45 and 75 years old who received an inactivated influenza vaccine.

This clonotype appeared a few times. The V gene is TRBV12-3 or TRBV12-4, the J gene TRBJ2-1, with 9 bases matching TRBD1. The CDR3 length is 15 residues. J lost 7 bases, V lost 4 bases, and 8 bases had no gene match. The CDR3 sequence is CASSSPGQGDNEQFF. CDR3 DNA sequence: TGTGCCAGCAGTTCTCCGGGACAGGGTGATAATGAGCAGTTCTTC.

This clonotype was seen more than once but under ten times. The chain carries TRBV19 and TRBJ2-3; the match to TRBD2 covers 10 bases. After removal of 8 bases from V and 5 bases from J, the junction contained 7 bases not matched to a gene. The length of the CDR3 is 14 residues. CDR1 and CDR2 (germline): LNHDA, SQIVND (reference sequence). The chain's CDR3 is CASAIAGGKDTQYF. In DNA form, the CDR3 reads TGTGCCAGTGCGATAGCGGGGGGAAAAGATACGCAGTATTTT.

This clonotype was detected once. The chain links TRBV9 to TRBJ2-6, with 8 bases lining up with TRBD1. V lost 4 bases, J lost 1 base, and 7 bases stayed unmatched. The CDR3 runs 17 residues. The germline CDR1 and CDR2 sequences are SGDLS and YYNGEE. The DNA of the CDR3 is TGTGCCAGCAGCTTGGACAGGGCAAGGTCTGGGGCCAACGTCCTGACTTTC. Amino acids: CASSLDRARSGANVLTF.

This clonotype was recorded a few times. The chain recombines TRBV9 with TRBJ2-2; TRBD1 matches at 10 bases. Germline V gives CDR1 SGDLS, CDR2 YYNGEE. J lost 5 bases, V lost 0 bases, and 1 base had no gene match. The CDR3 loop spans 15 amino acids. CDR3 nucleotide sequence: TGTGCCAGCAGCGTAGAGGGACAGGGGACCGGGGAGCTGTTTTTT. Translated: CASSVEGQGTGELFF.

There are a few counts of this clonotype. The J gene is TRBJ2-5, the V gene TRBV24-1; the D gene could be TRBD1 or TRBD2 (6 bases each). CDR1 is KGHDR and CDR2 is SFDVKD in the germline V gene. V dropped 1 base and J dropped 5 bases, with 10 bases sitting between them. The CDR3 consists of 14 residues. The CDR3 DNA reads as TGTGCCACCAGTGATTTCGGGGGCCATGAGACCCAGTACTTC. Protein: CATSDFGGHETQYF.

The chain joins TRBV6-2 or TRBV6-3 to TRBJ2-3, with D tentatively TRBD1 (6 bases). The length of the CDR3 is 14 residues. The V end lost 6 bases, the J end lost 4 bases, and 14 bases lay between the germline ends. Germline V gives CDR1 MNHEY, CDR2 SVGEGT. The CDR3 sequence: CASSHSRGPDTQYF. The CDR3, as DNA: TGTGCCAGCAGCCATAGCAGGGGCCCAGATACGCAGTATTTT.

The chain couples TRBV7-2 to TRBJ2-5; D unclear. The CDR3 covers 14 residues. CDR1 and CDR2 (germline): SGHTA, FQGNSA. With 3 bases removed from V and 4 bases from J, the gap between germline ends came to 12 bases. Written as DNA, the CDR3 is TGTGCCAGCAGCTTGCTGGGCCTTGGAGAGACCCAGTACTTC. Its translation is CASSLLGLGETQYF.

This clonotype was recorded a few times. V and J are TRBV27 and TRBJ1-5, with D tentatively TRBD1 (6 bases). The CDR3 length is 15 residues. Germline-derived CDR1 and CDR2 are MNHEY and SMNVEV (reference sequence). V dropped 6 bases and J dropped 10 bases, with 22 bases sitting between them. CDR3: CASRPLRTDLSPQHF. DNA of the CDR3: TGTGCCAGCAGACCCCTCCGGACAGACTTATCACCCCAGCATTTT.